These T cell receptor beta chains were read from a single sample in a study of blood T cell repertoires in COVID-19. Measured with immunoSEQ multiplex PCR; TCRdb has only the in-frame clones, and not every one. Among about 60,000 clones, around 86% were seen once, and the ten largest hold roughly 1.2%. The sample was peripheral blood. The source of these receptors is a man in his forties or fifties with acute or convalescent COVID-19. Each CDR3 is given with its conserved first and last residue. Fields, in order: CDR3 DNA, CDR3 protein, clone size, V gene, D gene, J gene. A D gene is named only where the DNA matches it firmly. Only part of the rows carry a size: once, few, many, or a class if the clone is expanded.

CDR3nt: TGTGCCAGCAGCATCCTTGGAGGGATCGCCTACGAGCAGTACTTC; CDR3aa: CASSILGGIAYEQYF; abundance: -; v_gene: TRBV11-2; d_gene: -; j_gene: TRBJ2-7
CDR3nt: TGTGCCAGCAGTGAACGGGACTCAAGAGGGTATGGCTACACCTTC; CDR3aa: CASSERDSRGYGYTF; abundance: -; v_gene: TRBV6-1; d_gene: -; j_gene: TRBJ1-2
CDR3nt: TGCAGCGTTGGAGGCCGGGGAGGCTACACCTTC; CDR3aa: CSVGGRGGYTF; abundance: -; v_gene: TRBV29-1; d_gene: -; j_gene: TRBJ1-2
CDR3nt: TGTGCCACCAGTGTTGGGACACCCCCCTACGAGCAGTACTTC; CDR3aa: CATSVGTPPYEQYF; abundance: -; v_gene: TRBV24-1; d_gene: -; j_gene: TRBJ2-7
CDR3nt: TGTGCCAGCAGCCTCAGGTCCCAGGGGGCTGGCTACACCTTC; CDR3aa: CASSLRSQGAGYTF; abundance: -; v_gene: TRBV5-8; d_gene: TRBD1; j_gene: TRBJ1-2
CDR3nt: TGCGCCAGCAGTCAAGCGCGGCTTGGCTACACCTTC; CDR3aa: CASSQARLGYTF; abundance: -; v_gene: TRBV23-1; d_gene: -; j_gene: TRBJ1-2
CDR3nt: TGCGCCAGCAGCGGGACAGCTTACCCTGAAAAACTGTTTTTT; CDR3aa: CASSGTAYPEKLFF; abundance: -; v_gene: TRBV4-1; d_gene: TRBD1; j_gene: TRBJ1-4
CDR3nt: TGTGCCAGTAGTCTCCAGGGGGATCAGCCCCAGCATTTT; CDR3aa: CASSLQGDQPQHF; abundance: -; v_gene: TRBV19; d_gene: TRBD1; j_gene: TRBJ1-5
CDR3nt: TGTGCCAGCAGCTTACTAAGAAACCCGGCGAACACTGAAGCTTTCTTT; CDR3aa: CASSLLRNPANTEAFF; abundance: -; v_gene: TRBV5-6; d_gene: -; j_gene: TRBJ1-1
CDR3nt: TGTGCTAGTGGTTTGGTAACAGGGGTAGATCGAAACACCATATATTTT; CDR3aa: CASGLVTGVDRNTIYF; abundance: -; v_gene: TRBV12-5; d_gene: TRBD1; j_gene: TRBJ1-3
CDR3nt: TGTGCCAGCAGCCCCTGGGACAGTCGGAACTACGAGCAGTACTTC; CDR3aa: CASSPWDSRNYEQYF; abundance: -; v_gene: TRBV7-9; d_gene: TRBD1; j_gene: TRBJ2-7
CDR3nt: TGTGCCAGCAGCCAAGCTGCACCGGGACTAGCGGGGGGGTTGGGTCAAGAGACCCAGTACTTC; CDR3aa: CASSQAAPGLAGGLGQETQYF; abundance: -; v_gene: TRBV3-1/TRBV3-2; d_gene: TRBD2; j_gene: TRBJ2-5
CDR3nt: TGTGCCAGCAGGGGGGGTACAGATACGCAGTATTTT; CDR3aa: CASRGGTDTQYF; abundance: -; v_gene: TRBV2; d_gene: -; j_gene: TRBJ2-3
CDR3nt: TGTGCCAGCAGTTACACAGGCTCTAGCGAGCAGTACTTC; CDR3aa: CASSYTGSSEQYF; abundance: -; v_gene: TRBV6-5; d_gene: -; j_gene: TRBJ2-7
CDR3nt: TGTGCCAGCAGCGTAGGCTACGAGACAACAAACACTGAAGCTTTCTTT; CDR3aa: CASSVGYETTNTEAFF; abundance: -; v_gene: TRBV9; d_gene: -; j_gene: TRBJ1-1
CDR3nt: TGTGCCAGCAGCGGCGGGCCCATGAACACTGAAGCTTTCTTT; CDR3aa: CASSGGPMNTEAFF; abundance: -; v_gene: TRBV9; d_gene: -; j_gene: TRBJ1-1
CDR3nt: TGTGCCAGCAGTGAATCCGGAGAGGTCTACACCTTC; CDR3aa: CASSESGEVYTF; abundance: -; v_gene: TRBV2; d_gene: -; j_gene: TRBJ1-2
CDR3nt: TGCGCCAGCAGCCAGTCAGGGAGGGCTGGGGCCAACGTCCTGACTTTC; CDR3aa: CASSQSGRAGANVLTF; abundance: -; v_gene: TRBV4-1; d_gene: TRBD2; j_gene: TRBJ2-6
CDR3nt: TGCGCCAGCAGCTTGGACCCCCGGACAGGGGGCCAAGATAGCTATGGCTACACCTTC; CDR3aa: CASSLDPRTGGQDSYGYTF; abundance: -; v_gene: TRBV5-1; d_gene: TRBD1; j_gene: TRBJ1-2
CDR3nt: TGTGCCAGTAGTATAGGGGAGAACGAGCAGTACTTC; CDR3aa: CASSIGENEQYF; abundance: few; v_gene: TRBV19; d_gene: -; j_gene: TRBJ2-7
CDR3nt: TGCGCCAGCAGCTTACAAGGGACAGGGGGCGCGGGCACAGATACGCAGTATTTT; CDR3aa: CASSLQGTGGAGTDTQYF; abundance: once; v_gene: TRBV5-1; d_gene: TRBD1; j_gene: TRBJ2-3
CDR3nt: TGTGCCAGCAGTTACAGCGGCCACACTGAAGCTTTCTTT; CDR3aa: CASSYSGHTEAFF; abundance: -; v_gene: TRBV6-6; d_gene: -; j_gene: TRBJ1-1
CDR3nt: TGTGCCAGCAGCCAACTCACTGGACTAGTTTTCGGCGAGCAGTACTTC; CDR3aa: CASSQLTGLVFGEQYF; abundance: -; v_gene: TRBV3-1/TRBV3-2; d_gene: TRBD2; j_gene: TRBJ2-7
CDR3nt: TGTGCCAGCAGCCCCGGGACAGGGGTACGAGCTTTCTTT; CDR3aa: CASSPGTGVRAFF; abundance: -; v_gene: TRBV12-3/TRBV12-4; d_gene: TRBD1; j_gene: TRBJ1-1
CDR3nt: TGCGCCAGCAGCTTGGTTCGGGGGGCAGGAGAGACCCAGTACTTC; CDR3aa: CASSLVRGAGETQYF; abundance: -; v_gene: TRBV5-1; d_gene: -; j_gene: TRBJ2-5
CDR3nt: TGTGCCAGCAGCTTGGGGTTGTTTGGACAGGGTAATTCACCCCTCCACTTT; CDR3aa: CASSLGLFGQGNSPLHF; abundance: -; v_gene: TRBV5-4; d_gene: TRBD1; j_gene: TRBJ1-6
CDR3nt: TGCGCCAGCAGCTTCGGGGGGCCAAACTATGGCTACACCTTC; CDR3aa: CASSFGGPNYGYTF; abundance: -; v_gene: TRBV5-1; d_gene: -; j_gene: TRBJ1-2
CDR3nt: TGTGCCAGCAGCCGGGACAGGGATACTGAAGCTTTCTTT; CDR3aa: CASSRDRDTEAFF; abundance: -; v_gene: TRBV2; d_gene: TRBD1; j_gene: TRBJ1-1
CDR3nt: TGTGCCAGCAGCTTGGACAGGGCTAGGTCAGGCGGGGAGCTGTTTTTT; CDR3aa: CASSLDRARSGGELFF; abundance: -; v_gene: TRBV5-4; d_gene: -; j_gene: TRBJ2-2
CDR3nt: TGTGCCAGCCCTCCCGGACAGGGAGGACTGAACACTGAAGCTTTCTTT; CDR3aa: CASPPGQGGLNTEAFF; abundance: -; v_gene: TRBV28; d_gene: TRBD1; j_gene: TRBJ1-1
CDR3nt: TGCGCCAGCAGCCGACTAGCGGGGGGGCCTAGTGAGCAGTTCTTC; CDR3aa: CASSRLAGGPSEQFF; abundance: -; v_gene: TRBV4-1; d_gene: TRBD2; j_gene: TRBJ2-1
CDR3nt: TGTGCCACCAGTGCCCGGGGGAACACTGAAGCTTTCTTT; CDR3aa: CATSARGNTEAFF; abundance: -; v_gene: TRBV24-1; d_gene: -; j_gene: TRBJ1-1
CDR3nt: TGTGCCAGCAGCTTGATGGCAGGGGGCTATCCTGGGGCCAACGTCCTGACTTTC; CDR3aa: CASSLMAGGYPGANVLTF; abundance: -; v_gene: TRBV5-8; d_gene: TRBD1; j_gene: TRBJ2-6
CDR3nt: TGTGCCAGCACGGGACTCCTAAACTATGGCTACACCTTC; CDR3aa: CASTGLLNYGYTF; abundance: -; v_gene: TRBV13; d_gene: -; j_gene: TRBJ1-2
CDR3nt: TGTGCCAGCAGCTTGGGGTCCGGGACACCTGGAAACACCATATATTTT; CDR3aa: CASSLGSGTPGNTIYF; abundance: -; v_gene: TRBV5-4; d_gene: -; j_gene: TRBJ1-3
CDR3nt: TGTGCCAGCAGTGAGGCCCCAGGACAGATCGCATATGGCTACACCTTC; CDR3aa: CASSEAPGQIAYGYTF; abundance: -; v_gene: TRBV6-1; d_gene: -; j_gene: TRBJ1-2
CDR3nt: TGCGCCAGCAGCTTGGGCCTAGCGGACACAGATACGCAGTATTTT; CDR3aa: CASSLGLADTDTQYF; abundance: -; v_gene: TRBV5-1; d_gene: TRBD2; j_gene: TRBJ2-3
CDR3nt: TGTGCCAGCAGCTGGGGACAGGGGGCTGGAAACACCATATATTTT; CDR3aa: CASSWGQGAGNTIYF; abundance: -; v_gene: TRBV7-9; d_gene: TRBD1; j_gene: TRBJ1-3
CDR3nt: TGTGCCAGTAGTCCGCGACCGGGACAGGGGGCTAAGTGGGGGACAGATACGCAGTATTTT; CDR3aa: CASSPRPGQGAKWGTDTQYF; abundance: once; v_gene: TRBV19; d_gene: TRBD1; j_gene: TRBJ2-3
CDR3nt: TGCAGTGCAAGTGATCTAGGATCATACGAGCAGTACTTC; CDR3aa: CSASDLGSYEQYF; abundance: -; v_gene: TRBV20-1; d_gene: -; j_gene: TRBJ2-7
CDR3nt: TGTGCCAGCAGCCGAACAACACTAGACGGATATAATGGCTACACCTTC; CDR3aa: CASSRTTLDGYNGYTF; abundance: -; v_gene: TRBV5-6; d_gene: -; j_gene: TRBJ1-2
CDR3nt: TGTGCCAGCAGCCTATCCAGGGAAGAGACCCAGTACTTC; CDR3aa: CASSLSREETQYF; abundance: -; v_gene: TRBV7-3; d_gene: -; j_gene: TRBJ2-5
CDR3nt: TGTGCCAGCAGCCTACGGACTAGCGGGGGCCTACTAAGCACAGATACGCAGTATTTT; CDR3aa: CASSLRTSGGLLSTDTQYF; abundance: -; v_gene: TRBV7-2; d_gene: TRBD2; j_gene: TRBJ2-3
CDR3nt: TGTGCCAGCGGACACCCCTACGAGCAGTACTTC; CDR3aa: CASGHPYEQYF; abundance: -; v_gene: TRBV11-1; d_gene: -; j_gene: TRBJ2-7
CDR3nt: TGTGCCAGCAGCCAAGTCACGGGACTAGCGGAAGAGACCCAGTACTTC; CDR3aa: CASSQVTGLAEETQYF; abundance: few; v_gene: TRBV4-2; d_gene: TRBD2; j_gene: TRBJ2-5
CDR3nt: TGTGCCTGGAGTCTCACACAGGGGCAGCCCCAGCATTTT; CDR3aa: CAWSLTQGQPQHF; abundance: -; v_gene: TRBV30; d_gene: TRBD1; j_gene: TRBJ1-5
CDR3nt: TGTGCCAGCAGTGACTCCGGGACAGGGGGAGATACGCAGTATTTT; CDR3aa: CASSDSGTGGDTQYF; abundance: -; v_gene: TRBV6-4; d_gene: TRBD1; j_gene: TRBJ2-3
CDR3nt: TGTGCCAGCAGCCCTCATCCCGGGACAGGGGGTGGGACTGAAGCTTTCTTT; CDR3aa: CASSPHPGTGGGTEAFF; abundance: -; v_gene: TRBV3-1/TRBV3-2; d_gene: TRBD1; j_gene: TRBJ1-1
CDR3nt: TGTGCCAGCAGCTTAGGGGCTTATGGCTACACCTTC; CDR3aa: CASSLGAYGYTF; abundance: -; v_gene: TRBV7-9; d_gene: -; j_gene: TRBJ1-2